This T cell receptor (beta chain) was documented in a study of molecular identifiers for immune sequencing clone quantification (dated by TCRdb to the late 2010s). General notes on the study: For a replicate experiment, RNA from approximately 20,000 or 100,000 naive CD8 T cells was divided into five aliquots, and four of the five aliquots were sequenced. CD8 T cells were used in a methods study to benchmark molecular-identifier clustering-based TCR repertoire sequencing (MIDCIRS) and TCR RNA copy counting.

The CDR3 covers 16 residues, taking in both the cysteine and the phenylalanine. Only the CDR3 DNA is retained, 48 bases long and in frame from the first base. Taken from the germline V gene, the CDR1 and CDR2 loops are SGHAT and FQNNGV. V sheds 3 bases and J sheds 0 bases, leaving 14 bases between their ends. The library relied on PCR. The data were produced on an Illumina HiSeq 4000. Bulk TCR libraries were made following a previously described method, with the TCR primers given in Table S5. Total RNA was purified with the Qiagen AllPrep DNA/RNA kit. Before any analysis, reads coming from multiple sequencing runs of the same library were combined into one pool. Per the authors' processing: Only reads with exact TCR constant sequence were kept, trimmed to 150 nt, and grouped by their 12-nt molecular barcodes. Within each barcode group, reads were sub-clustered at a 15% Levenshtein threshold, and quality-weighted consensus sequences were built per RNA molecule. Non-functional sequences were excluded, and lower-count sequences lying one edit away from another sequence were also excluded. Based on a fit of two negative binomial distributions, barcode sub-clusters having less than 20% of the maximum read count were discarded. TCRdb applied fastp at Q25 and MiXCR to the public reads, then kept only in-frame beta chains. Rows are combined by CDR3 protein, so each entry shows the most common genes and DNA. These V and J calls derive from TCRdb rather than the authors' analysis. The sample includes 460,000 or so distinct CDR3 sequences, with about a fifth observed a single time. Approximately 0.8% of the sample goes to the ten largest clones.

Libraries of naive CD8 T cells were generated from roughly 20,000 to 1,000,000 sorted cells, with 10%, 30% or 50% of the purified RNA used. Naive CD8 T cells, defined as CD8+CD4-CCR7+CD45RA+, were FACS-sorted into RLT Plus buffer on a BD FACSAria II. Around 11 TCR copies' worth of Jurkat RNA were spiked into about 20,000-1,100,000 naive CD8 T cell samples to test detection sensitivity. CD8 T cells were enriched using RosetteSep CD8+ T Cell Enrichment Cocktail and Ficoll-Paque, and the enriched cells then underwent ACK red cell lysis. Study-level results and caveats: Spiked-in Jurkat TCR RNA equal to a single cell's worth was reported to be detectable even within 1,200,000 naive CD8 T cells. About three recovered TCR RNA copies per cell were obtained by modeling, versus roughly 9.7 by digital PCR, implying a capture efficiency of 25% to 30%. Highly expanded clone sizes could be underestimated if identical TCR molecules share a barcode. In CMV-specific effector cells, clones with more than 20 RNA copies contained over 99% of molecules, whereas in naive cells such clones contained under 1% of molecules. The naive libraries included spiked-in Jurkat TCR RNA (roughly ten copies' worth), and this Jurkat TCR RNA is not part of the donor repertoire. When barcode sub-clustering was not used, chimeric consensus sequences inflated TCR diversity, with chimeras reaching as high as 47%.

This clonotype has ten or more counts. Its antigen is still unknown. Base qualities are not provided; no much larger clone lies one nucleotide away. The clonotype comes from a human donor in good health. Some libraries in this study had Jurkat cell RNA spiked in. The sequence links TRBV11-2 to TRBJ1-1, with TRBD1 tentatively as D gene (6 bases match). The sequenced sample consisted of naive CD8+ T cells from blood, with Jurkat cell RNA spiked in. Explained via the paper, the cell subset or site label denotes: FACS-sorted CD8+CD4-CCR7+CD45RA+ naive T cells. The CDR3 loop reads CASSFEGVGVNTEAFF. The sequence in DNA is TGTGCCAGCAGCTTCGAGGGGGTCGGAGTGAACACTGAAGCTTTCTTT.